Listed here is a single T cell receptor beta chain. Its antigen is as yet unknown. The sample originates from a study of CXCR3-negative and CXCR3-positive naive CD8 T cells. The libraries of TRB cDNA were constructed through 5' RACE using UMI labels. TCRdb reprocessed the 5' RACE reads and reports one entry per CDR3 protein, with no DNA. The sample has over 55,000 distinct CDR3 sequences; the top ten hold 0.5% to 0.55%. Regarding the study as a whole: TRB CDR3s were more hydrophobic in CXCR3-positive than in CXCR3-negative naive cells.

The CDR3 contains 13 residues. Germline CDR1 reads SQVTM; CDR2 reads ANQGSEA. Sequencing input: naive CXCR3+ CD8+ T cells from blood. Subset: CD45RO-CCR7+CD27+CD95- naive CD8+ T cells expressing CXCR3 (TNR3+). This chain joins TRBV29-1 and TRBJ1-1. This clonotype was sampled from a human donor in good health. Some clones in this sample may be carry-over from other donors' samples. The CDR3 protein is CSVREGMNTEAFF. Drawing the rest from reference TRBV29-1 and TRBJ1-1, the complete variable domain is SAVISQKPSRDICQRGTSLTIQCQVDSQVTMMFWYRQQPGQSLTLIATANQGSEATYESGFVIDKFPISRPNLTFSTLTVSNMSPEDSSIYLCSVREGMNTEAFFGQGTRLTVV.